One sample yielded the 5 T cell receptor beta chains listed below, sequenced in a study of T-cell reconstitution after alpha-beta-depleted transplantation in children. TCRbeta library preparation incorporated unique molecular identifiers. From the PCR reads, TCRdb called clonotypes with MiXCR, one entry per CDR3 protein. The sample includes about 120,000 distinct CDR3 sequences, about 9.3% of them seen just once. This specimen consisted of PBMCs, obtained before TCRalphabeta/CD19-depleted stem cell transplant. The receptors were sampled from a boy younger than 10 with acute lymphoblastic leukemia, due to receive a stem cell transplant.

The genes are TRBV11-2 and TRBJ2-7; D unresolved. The V and J ends lost 5 bases and 4 bases respectively, with 9 bases between them. In germline, CDR1 is SGHAT, CDR2 FQNNGV. The CDR3 has 12 amino acids. The CDR3 is CASSRGEYEQYF. The DNA for the CDR3 is TGTGCCAGCAGCCGAGGAGAATACGAGCAGTACTTC.

This clonotype was observed a handful of times. The rearrangement joins TRBV5-1 to TRBJ2-1, with TRBD2 identical over 7 bases. The junction had 0 bases not matched to a gene; V was cut back by 5 bases and J by 7 bases. The CDR3 is 11 amino acids. CDR1 SGHRS and CDR2 YFSETQ come from the germline V gene. The CDR3 region has the DNA TGCGCCAGCAGGGGAGGGAATGAGCAGTTCTTC. Translation gives CASRGGNEQFF.

This clonotype was counted a few times. The gene calls are TRBV27 and TRBJ2-2, with a weak D call TRBD2 (5 bases). Germline values: CDR1 MNHEY, CDR2 SMNVEV (reference sequence). Trimming left V 5 bases short and J 6 bases short, with 13 bases between. The CDR3 is 14 residues long. CDR3 residues: CASSPGLPPGELFF. The CDR3 nucleotides read TGTGCCAGCAGTCCAGGACTTCCCCCCGGGGAGCTGTTTTTT.

The chain couples TRBV7-9 to TRBJ2-3; no clear D. This CDR3 comprises 17 residues. V lost 3 bases and J 3 bases, leaving 19 bases between the germline ends. Germline V gene lookup returns CDR1 SEHNR and CDR2 FQNEAQ (reference sequence). The CDR3 sequence is CASSFYGSKTTTDTQYF. The CDR3, as DNA: TGTGCCAGCAGCTTCTACGGCTCCAAAACAACTACAGATACGCAGTATTTT.

This clonotype was observed a few times. This sequence joins TRBV10-2 and TRBJ2-5; perhaps TRBD1 as D (6 bases). Germline CDR1 and CDR2: WSHSY and SAAADI. V was shortened by 2 bases and J by 6 bases, with 13 bases between the two germline ends. The CDR3 is made up of 14 amino acids. The CDR3: CASSEMAGDKTQYF. The CDR3 region has the DNA TGCGCCAGCAGTGAGATGGCAGGGGACAAGACCCAGTACTTC.